The sequence of this T cell receptor beta chain was determined in a study of T cell responses to AZD1222 COVID-19 vaccine (dated by TCRdb to the early 2020s). At the level of the whole study: A total of about 250 trial participants underwent TCR sequencing, of whom 207 had received two doses of AZD1222 and 26 had received two doses of the MenACWY control vaccine. Trial participants were enrolled into age subgroups of 18-55, 56-69 and 70-plus years, which contained around 150, 29 and 61 TCR-sequenced participants, respectively. The investigation overall reported the following: Participants were mostly white British and included more females than males, and it was suggested by the authors that clonal diversity may have been underestimated. After two AZD1222 doses, spike-specific TCR breadth and depth were significantly higher than at day 0 and than in MenACWY recipients. The 56-69-year group was small, and its depth increase did not reach significance, likely because of low power. Reportedly, close to half of the unique spike-specific TCRs recognized epitopes lying outside the regions that are mutated in the B.1.351 and B.1.1.7 variants. No day 14 peak-response samples were available, so repertoires were characterized only after the peak T cell response. The vaccine-associated CD4 TCRs covered the entire spike protein, and the dominant responses fell in regions 160-218 and 743-854. Conclusions about previously exposed vaccinees were limited because only six AZD1222 recipients were SARS-CoV-2 seropositive at baseline.

V has 0 bases trimmed and J has 4 bases trimmed; junction bases matching no gene number 5. The germline V gene sets CDR1 to LGHNA and CDR2 to YNFKEQ. The CDR3, from cysteine to phenylalanine, totals 16 residues. The retained sequence is limited to the CDR3, 48 bases, with the frame set at the first base. In light of the paper, this sample's time point label describes: about 28 days (+/-7) after the second vaccine dose. Because spike-specific TCR depth and breadth did not differ between the two schedules, AZD1222 recipients who got a second dose at roughly 4 weeks were pooled with those who got a second dose at roughly 12 weeks. The vaccinee samples were drawn from two UK trials, COV001 and COV002, one of which was a single-blind randomized controlled phase 2/3 trial testing AZD1222 (ChAdOx1 nCoV-19) in healthy adults. Trial participant PBMC samples were collected at day 0 and day 28 after the second dose for TCRbeta chain sequencing.

Turning to this clone: Its recognized antigen is unknown. No clone much larger than this one lies a single base away; base qualities are absent.

The CDR3 regions of human TCRbeta chains were subjected to immunosequencing. From the authors' description of their analysis: Repertoire TCRs were checked for matches against a reference library of SARS-CoV-2-specific TCRs that had been generated using the MIRA antigen-specificity platform. Breadth was defined as the fraction of unique TCRs that were SARS-CoV-2-associated. Depth was defined as the fraction of total T cells that were SARS-CoV-2-associated. Using the MIRA data, each spike-specific TCR was mapped to the spike region that the TCR reacts to and placed in a CD4 or CD8 class. Log10-transformed breadth and depth values were compared by one-way ANOVA with Sidak's multiple comparisons tests. Held by TCRdb, this immuneACCESS table contains in-frame sequences only and omits some clones. Under half of the omission traces to an unresolved V gene where checked; the cause of the rest is unknown. V and J calls and clone size follow that table, whereas D and trimming were derived from the DNA. In this sample the table shows over 140,000 clones, 80% to 95% of which occur a single time. The top ten clones comprise approximately 3.8% of the sample.

The clonotype was recovered from an adult who received the AZD1222 COVID-19 vaccine. The sample consisted of peripheral blood, taken 28 days after the second AZD1222 dose. The V gene is TRBV4-2 and the J gene is TRBJ2-7, with 11 central nucleotides matching TRBD2. In nucleotides, the sequence is TGTGCCAGCAGCCAAGAAACTAGCGGGAGAGTGTACGAGCAGTACTTC. Translated, this is CASSQETSGRVYEQYF.